This T cell receptor beta chain is from a study of T cell repertoires in cytomegalovirus infection. Broader study findings: CMV-specific TCR beta clonotypes restricted by HLA-C were the ones dominating the ex vivo response.

TCRdb called the reads again in MiXCR, with one record for every CDR3 protein. The data contain about half a million distinct CDR3 sequences, approximately 42% of them singletons. Germline V gene data show CDR1 as MNHEY and CDR2 as SMNVEV (reference sequence). Trimming at V came to 6 bases and at J to 8 bases, leaving 7 bases not matched to a gene. This CDR3 has 14 amino acids. As regards this clonotype: Its antigen remains unidentified.

The sequencing used cultured PBMCs, collected from culture after CMV antigen stimulation. This clonotype was obtained from a human donor in good health (CMV status not recorded). Some clones in this sample may be carry-over from other donors' samples. This chain uses TRBV27 with TRBJ1-6, with 7 nucleotides matching TRBD1. Written as DNA, the CDR3 is TGTGCCAGCAGATTGACAGGGAGGTATTCACCCCTCCACTTT. It translates to CASRLTGRYSPLHF.